This is a list of T cell receptor beta chains from one sample in a study of control samples from healthy donors and cancer patients. The protocol was immunoSEQ multiplex PCR, while the TCRdb copy is restricted to in-frame clones and leaves out a portion. The data show some 120,000 clones, 85% to 90% seen once. Sequenced material: blood. The receptors here all came from a woman aged 65 to 85 in good health. CDR3s include the opening cysteine and the closing phenylalanine or tryptophan. A D gene is named only where the DNA matches it firmly. Clone size is given for some rows only: seen once, a few or many times, or a class if the clone is expanded.

- | once | TRBJ1-5 | TRBV27 | TGTGCCAGCACCTACAAGGCGGGTGGGCAGCCCCAGCATTTT | CASTYKAGGQPQHF
- | - | TRBJ1-1 | TRBV7-2 | TGTGCCAGCAGCTCAGTGGGGTGGGCAAACGAGGGGGCTTTCTTT | CASSSVGWANEGAFF
- | - | TRBJ1-6 | TRBV2 | TGTGCCAGCAGTGAATTTGCAGGGCAATCACCCCTCCACTTT | CASSEFAGQSPLHF
- | - | TRBJ1-5 | TRBV2 | TGTGCCAGCAGGGCGGGACTTAGCAATCAGCCCCAGCATTTT | CASRAGLSNQPQHF
- | - | TRBJ1-4 | TRBV6-5 | TGTGCCAGCAGTTACGACGGAACTGAAAAACTGTTTTTT | CASSYDGTEKLFF
TRBD1 | - | TRBJ1-1 | TRBV2 | TGTGCCAGCAGGGTGGACAGGGGCGGGACTGAAGCTTTCTTT | CASRVDRGGTEAFF
- | - | TRBJ1-6 | TRBV3-1/TRBV3-2 | TGTGCCAGCACAAGTAAAGGCGATTCACCCCTCCACTTT | CASTSKGDSPLHF
- | - | TRBJ1-1 | TRBV5-4 | TGTGCCAGCAGCTTGGGAGGCGGGAGTGGCACTGAAGCTTTCTTT | CASSLGGGSGTEAFF
TRBD1 | - | TRBJ1-5 | TRBV7-9 | TGTGCCAGCTCCGGGACAGGATATCAGCCCCAGCATTTT | CASSGTGYQPQHF
- | once | TRBJ1-6 | TRBV5-1 | TGCGCCAGCAGCCGGCGGTCTACGGGGAGCTCCTATAATTCACCCCTCCACTTT | CASSRRSTGSSYNSPLHF
- | - | TRBJ2-2 | TRBV7-9 | TGTGCCAGCCCTCGGGGGCAGGCCGGGGAGCTGTTTTTT | CASPRGQAGELFF
- | - | TRBJ1-2 | TRBV2 | TGTGCCAGCAGTGACGGGGGCTTCGACTATGGCTACACCTTC | CASSDGGFDYGYTF
TRBD2 | once | TRBJ2-3 | TRBV6-2/TRBV6-3 | TGTGCCAGCAGTTCCCCCGAACTAGCGGGGGCGTCTACGCAGTATTTT | CASSSPELAGASTQYF
TRBD1 | - | TRBJ1-2 | TRBV7-2 | TGTGCCAGCGGGCGATACAGGGGGCCTCCCTGGGATGGCTACACCTTC | CASGRYRGPPWDGYTF
TRBD2 | - | TRBJ2-2 | TRBV7-3 | TGTGCCAGCAGCTTAAGTCTAGCGGGAGCTTTGACCGGGGAGCTGTTTTTT | CASSLSLAGALTGELFF
TRBD1 | - | TRBJ2-7 | TRBV6-1 | TGTGCCAGCAGTGAGCGTTTACCGGGACAGGAGTACGAGCAGTACTTC | CASSERLPGQEYEQYF
TRBD1 | - | TRBJ2-4 | TRBV20-1 | TGCAGTGCGCGCCGGGACAGGCAGTACTTC | CSARRDRQYF
TRBD2 | - | TRBJ2-5 | TRBV7-2 | TGTGCCAGCAGCTTAGGGCTGGGAGGGGCACAAGAGACCCAGTACTTC | CASSLGLGGAQETQYF
TRBD1 | - | TRBJ2-1 | TRBV10-1 | TGCGCCAGCAGTGACAAGGAGGGGACAGGTCTCAATGAGCAGTTCTTC | CASSDKEGTGLNEQFF
TRBD1 | - | TRBJ1-2 | TRBV18 | TGTGCCAGCTCGCCCGACAGGGGCGAGTATGGCTACACCTTC | CASSPDRGEYGYTF
TRBD1 | - | TRBJ1-2 | TRBV10-2 | TGCGCCAGCAGCGTGACAGGGGACTATGGCTACACCTTC | CASSVTGDYGYTF
- | - | TRBJ2-7 | TRBV4-2 | TGTGCCAGCAGCCAAGATTGGGATCCCTACGAGCAGTACTTC | CASSQDWDPYEQYF